A single sample is the source of the 7 T cell receptor beta chains below, sequenced in a study of glioma-infiltrating T cells. Amplification of TCR alpha and beta CDR3 regions from RNA used iRepertoire nested multiplex PCR. Each CDR3 protein gets one entry after TCRdb re-called the multiplex PCR reads with MiXCR. The sample contains approximately 190,000 distinct CDR3 sequences, approximately 30% of which appear only once. Sequencing was done on a sample of glioma tissue, nonneoplastic brain tissue, or PBMCs (not recorded which). The receptor source for this set is a human donor with low-grade glioma or glioblastoma, undergoing nonglioma brain surgery, or in good health (not recorded which).

This clonotype was observed at least ten times. V usage is TRBV7-2 and J usage is TRBJ2-2; a weak D match, TRBD2 (6 bases). Germline CDR1 is SGHTA and CDR2 is FQGNSA. The CDR3 runs 13 residues. Trimming cost V 2 bases and J 11 bases, with 12 bases left between them. The chain's CDR3 is CASSLHGGSELFF. The CDR3 DNA sequence: TGTGCCAGCAGCTTACACGGGGGTAGCGAGCTGTTTTTT. Drawing the rest from reference TRBV7-2 and TRBJ2-2, the complete variable domain is GAGVSQSPSNKVTEKGKDVELRCDPISGHTALYWYRQSLGQGLEFLIYFQGNSAPDKSGLPSDRFSAERTGGSVSTLTIQRTQQEDSAVYLCASSLHGGSELFFGEGSRLTVL.

This clonotype was detected many times. V is TRBV28 and J is TRBJ2-1, with 9 positions matching TRBD2. The V gene end was trimmed by 7 bases and the J gene end by 5 bases; junction bases not matched to a gene: 9. The CDR3 extends over 15 amino acids. Germline CDR1 MDHEN, CDR2 SYDVKM. For the CDR3, the DNA is TGTGCCAGCACTTCCCGAAGCGGGAGGCACAATGAGCAGTTCTTC. Residues: CASTSRSGRHNEQFF.

In its sample, this clonotype was seen many times. The chain combines TRBV10-3 with TRBJ2-5; tentative D call: TRBD1 (5 bases). The CDR3 has 14 residues. Between the trimmed V and J ends, which lost 0 bases and 4 bases, there was a span of 9 bases. Germline CDR1 is ENHRY and CDR2 is SYGVKD. This CDR3 is CAISESDRRETQYF. The CDR3 DNA follows: TGTGCCATCAGTGAGTCAGACAGACGAGAGACCCAGTACTTC.

This clonotype has at least ten counts. This chain links TRBV20-1 with TRBJ1-1; 8 bases are shared with TRBD1. The CDR3 is made up of 14 amino acids. The ends lost 3 bases at V and 6 bases at J; junction bases unmatched: 9. Looked up from germline, CDR1 is DFQATT and CDR2 is SNEGSKA (reference sequence). The DNA for the CDR3 is TGCAGTGCTAGGGCCAACAGGGGGGGGGCTGAAGCTTTCTTT. Protein sequence: CSARANRGGAEAFF.

As regards this clonotype: This sequence may be a read error, since a much larger clone differs from it by one base. The J gene is TRBJ2-7, the V gene TRBV4-1; the D gene could be TRBD1 or TRBD2 (6 bases each). This CDR3 comprises 14 residues. CDR1 is MGHRA, CDR2 YSYEKL, per germline. V was shortened by 1 base and J by 3 bases, with 10 bases between the two germline ends. For the CDR3, the DNA is TGCGCCAGCAGCCAAGCGGGGGCAGACTACGAGCAGTACTTC. This encodes CASSQAGADYEQYF.

This clonotype showed up just a few times. V gene TRBV7-2 combines with J gene TRBJ2-5; D unclear. CDR1 is SGHTA and CDR2 is FQGNSA in the germline V gene. The CDR3 has 14 amino acids. The V end lost 2 bases, the J end lost 5 bases, and 12 bases lay between the germline ends. CDR3 nucleotides: TGTGCCAGCAGCTTAACCGGGCTCGGGGAGACCCAGTACTTC. Its translation: CASSLTGLGETQYF. Variable domain in full (rest from reference TRBV7-2 and TRBJ2-5): GAGVSQSPSNKVTEKGKDVELRCDPISGHTALYWYRQSLGQGLEFLIYFQGNSAPDKSGLPSDRFSAERTGGSVSTLTIQRTQQEDSAVYLCASSLTGLGETQYFGPGTRLLVL.

This clonotype has a count of ten or more. V is TRBV20-1 and J is TRBJ1-4; D remains unclear. Trimming stripped 3 bases from V and 11 bases from J, with 16 bases between. The germline V gene encodes CDR1 DFQATT and CDR2 SNEGSKA (reference sequence). This CDR3 is 13 amino acids long. The DNA for the CDR3 is TGCAGTGCTAGGAAAGGAGATGCCGAGAAACTGTTTTTT. The encoded protein is CSARKGDAEKLFF.